A single T cell receptor beta chain is shown here with its context. Clones were read by immunoSEQ multiplex PCR, and TCRdb kept only the in-frame ones, dropping some. Among 200,000 to 250,000 clones listed, approximately 91% were seen once. The data originate from a study of blood T cell repertoires in COVID-19. V lost 5 bases and J lost 4; bases outside the gene matches: 5. CDR1 and CDR2 (germline): LGHDT, YNNKEL (reference sequence). This CDR3 comprises 14 residues. This receptor was obtained from an older woman with acute or convalescent COVID-19. The source material was peripheral blood. The chain has TRBV3-1 (or the pseudogene TRBV3-2) and TRBJ1-2; 9 bases are a match to TRBD1. CDR3 nucleotides: TGTGCCAGCAGCACGACAGGGGGTGGCTATGGCTACACCTTC. It specifies CASSTTGGGYGYTF.